The next 19 T cell receptor beta chains were all read from a single sample in a study of blood T cell repertoires in COVID-19. Data came from immunoSEQ multiplex PCR; TCRdb stores just in-frame clones and leaves some out. The sample holds around 400,000 clones; 80% to 95% are singletons and the top ten take about 0.78%. The sequenced material came from PBMCs or T cells enriched from blood (not recorded which). These receptors all stem from a woman aged 40 to 50 who had been exposed to COVID-19.

The chain employs TRBV27 and TRBJ1-3; 10 bases map to TRBD1. CDR1 is MNHEY, CDR2 SMNVEV, per germline (reference sequence). The CDR3 runs 19 residues. Losses at the gene ends were 5 bases for V and 4 bases for J; bases not matched to a gene: 17. The CDR3 region is CASSPTLTGGIPYGNTIYF. The CDR3 coding sequence is TGTGCCAGCAGTCCCACATTGACAGGGGGCATTCCTTACGGAAACACCATATATTTT.

The V call is TRBV30, the J call TRBJ1-4; 8 positions match TRBD1. Germline lookup yields CDR1 GTSNPN and CDR2 SVGIG (reference sequence). This CDR3 region has 14 residues. V was clipped by 0 bases and J by 4 bases; unmatched bases: 1. The CDR3 DNA follows: TGTGCCTGGAGTGTACAGGGGGGTAATGAAAAACTGTTTTTT. This sequence encodes CAWSVQGGNEKLFF.

Here the CDR3 DNA reads TGCAGTGCAAGTTGGGGGAGGGACGGCTACACCTTC. Translation gives CSASWGRDGYTF. The V and J genes are TRBV20-1 and TRBJ1-2, with a weak D call TRBD1 (5 bases). The CDR3 loop spans 12 amino acids. Germline V gene lookup returns CDR1 DFQATT and CDR2 SNEGSKA (reference sequence). Trimming cost V 6 bases and J 8 bases, with 16 bases left between them.

The rearrangement joins TRBV2 to TRBJ1-1; D is unclear. V lost 2 bases and J lost 0, with 4 bases in between. Per germline, CDR1 SNHLY and CDR2 FYNNEI. This CDR3 is built from 13 residues. As DNA, the CDR3 is TGTGCCAGCAGTGAAACAGTGAACACTGAAGCTTTCTTT. It yields the protein CASSETVNTEAFF.

V and J are TRBV29-1 and TRBJ1-1; D remains unclear. This CDR3 has 12 amino acids. V lost 2 bases and J 0 bases, leaving 4 bases between the germline ends. Germline lookup yields CDR1 SQVTM and CDR2 ANQGSEA. The CDR3 coding sequence is TGCAGCGTTGAACCGGTGAACACTGAAGCTTTCTTT. This codes for CSVEPVNTEAFF.

The V and J genes are TRBV4-1 and TRBJ2-5; 9 positions match TRBD2. Germline CDR1 and CDR2: MGHRA and YSYEKL. This CDR3 has 16 residues. The junction had 10 bases not matched to a gene; V was cut back by 4 bases and J by 4 bases. CDR3 loop: CASSPRAGGPVETQYF. The CDR3 DNA reads TGCGCCAGCAGCCCACGGGCGGGAGGGCCTGTAGAGACCCAGTACTTC.

This clone was found once. The genes are TRBV11-1 and TRBJ1-2, with D maybe TRBD1 (5 bases). CDR3 length: 16 amino acids. The V and J ends lost 2 bases and 2 bases respectively, with 15 bases between them. The germline gives CDR1 SGHAT, CDR2 FQDESV (reference sequence). The CDR3 is CASSLTSTVFNYGYTF. The CDR3 nucleotides are TGTGCCAGCAGCTTAACTTCGACAGTTTTCAACTATGGCTACACCTTC.

The chain recombines TRBV4-3 with TRBJ2-2; TRBD2 agrees at 14 bases. CDR3 length: 19 amino acids. Germline-derived CDR1 and CDR2 are LGHNA and YSLEER. The V segment lost 1 base and the J segment 6 bases; nucleotides outside the gene matches: 10. This CDR3 is CASSQVGTSGSSHPGELFF. In DNA, the CDR3 is TGCGCCAGCAGCCAAGTGGGGACTAGCGGGAGTAGTCATCCCGGGGAGCTGTTTTTT.

The chain couples TRBV3-1 (or the pseudogene TRBV3-2) to TRBJ1-2, with 10 bases matching TRBD1. Germline V lookup: CDR1 LGHDT, CDR2 YNNKEL (reference sequence). This CDR3 has 14 residues. J was trimmed by 7 bases and V by 4 bases; bases with no gene match: 6. CDR3 in amino acids: CASSPRTGGFGYTF. The CDR3 bases are TGTGCCAGCAGCCCCCGGACAGGGGGGTTTGGCTACACCTTC.

The chain combines TRBV18 with TRBJ1-1; D uncertain. The CDR3 loop spans 14 amino acids. Germline assignment: CDR1 KGHSH and CDR2 LQKENI. Trimming removed 0 bases at V and 8 bases at J, with 13 bases between. CDR3 region: CASSPPSGEREAFF. CDR3 sequence (DNA): TGTGCCAGCTCACCACCGTCCGGGGAGAGGGAAGCTTTCTTT.

V and J are TRBV2 and TRBJ1-4; D is ambiguous. Germline CDR1 SNHLY, CDR2 FYNNEI. This CDR3 is 15 amino acids long. The V end lost 8 bases, the J end lost 4 bases, and 17 bases lay between the germline ends. CDR3 coding DNA: TGTGCCAGCCAACCGACCGGGGTTAGTAATGAAAAACTGTTTTTT. Encoded protein: CASQPTGVSNEKLFF. Using reference TRBV2 and TRBJ1-4 for the parts outside the CDR3, the full variable domain is EPEVTQTPSHQVTQMGQEVILRCVPISNHLYFYWYRQILGQKVEFLVSFYNNEISEKSEIFDDQFSVERPDGSNFTLKIRSTKLEDSAMYFCASQPTGVSNEKLFFGSGTQLSVL.

V usage is TRBV10-3 and J usage is TRBJ1-1, with D hard to call. Trimming cost V 4 bases and J 1 base, with 13 bases left between them. Germline V lookup: CDR1 ENHRY, CDR2 SYGVKD. CDR3 length: 15 residues. The DNA for the CDR3 is TGTGCCATCAGTGCTTCCGGGGTCGAGAACACTGAAGCTTTCTTT. It codes for CAISASGVENTEAFF.

This chain uses TRBV19 with TRBJ2-2; a weak D match, TRBD1 (6 bases). Germline V gene lookup returns CDR1 LNHDA and CDR2 SQIVND (reference sequence). The CDR3 is 13 amino acids. The V gene lost 7 bases and the J gene lost 6 bases, with 12 bases spanning the gap. The CDR3, as DNA: TGTGCCAGTATCCCTACAGGGTCCGGGGAGCTGTTTTTT. Translated: CASIPTGSGELFF.

The chain recombines TRBV7-6 with TRBJ1-5; D is possibly TRBD1 (6 bases). The CDR3 sequence is 18 residues long. Germline assignment: CDR1 SGHVS and CDR2 FNYEAQ. The V end lost 3 bases, the J end lost 2 bases, and 20 bases lay between the germline ends. DNA of the CDR3: TGTGCCAGCAGCTTGGGACATAGTATATCCTCGGGCAATCAGCCCCAGCATTTT. This translates into CASSLGHSISSGNQPQHF. Full variable domain (remainder filled in from reference TRBV7-6 and TRBJ1-5): GAGVSQSPRYKVTKRGQDVALRCDPISGHVSLYWYRQALGQGPEFLTYFNYEAQQDKSGLPNDRFSAERPEGSISTLTIQRTEQRDSAMYRCASSLGHSISSGNQPQHFGDGTRLSIL.

A word on this clone: A junction boundary mismatches the germline segment, possibly from a read error. The V and J genes are TRBV7-7 and TRBJ2-1; TRBD2 matches at 9 bases. The CDR3 covers 16 residues. In germline, CDR1 is SSHAT, CDR2 FNYEAQ (reference sequence). CDR3 coding DNA: TGTGCTAGCAGCTTAAGCGGGAGGAGGTCCTACAATGAGCAGTTCTTC. Its protein is CASSLSGRRSYNEQFF.

This clone was recorded only once. The chain uses TRBV7-2 and TRBJ2-4; D perhaps matches TRBD1 (6 bases). Trimming pared 4 bases from V and 1 base from J, leaving 14 bases between. In germline, CDR1 is SGHTA, CDR2 FQGNSA. The CDR3 is 16 residues long. The chain's CDR3 is CASSSQGQRAKNIQYF. In DNA form, the CDR3 reads TGTGCCAGCAGCTCCCAAGGACAGAGGGCCAAAAACATTCAGTACTTC.

This clone was seen only once. V usage is TRBV4-3 and J usage is TRBJ2-7; a possible D gene is TRBD2 (5 bases). This CDR3 is built from 15 residues. Trimming took 4 bases from V and 2 from J, leaving 15 bases between them. The germline V gene encodes CDR1 LGHNA and CDR2 YSLEER. CDR3 coding DNA: TGCGCCAGCAGCCGTGGTGGGAGCTCGGCCTACGAGCAGTACTTC. Translated, it gives CASSRGGSSAYEQYF.

The rearrangement joins TRBV11-3 to TRBJ2-1; 8 bases agree with TRBD2. Germline values: CDR1 SGHNT, CDR2 YENEEA. The CDR3 consists of 15 residues. After removal of 1 base from V and 4 bases from J, the junction contained 3 bases not matched to a gene. CDR3 region: CASSLVQREYNEQFF. The CDR3 nucleotides are TGTGCCAGCAGCTTAGTCCAGCGGGAGTACAATGAGCAGTTCTTC.

This clone was observed a single time. This chain uses TRBV27 with TRBJ2-5; TRBD2 agrees at 8 bases. This CDR3 has 12 amino acids. The V gene's germline CDR1 is MNHEY and CDR2 SMNVEV (reference sequence). V gave up 8 bases and J gave up 5 bases; unmatched junction bases: 4. CDR3: CASRGGLETQYF. Here the CDR3 DNA reads TGTGCCAGCCGGGGGGGCTTGGAGACCCAGTACTTC.